This T cell receptor beta chain came from a study of technical replicates of blood from a handful of donors. V lost 0 bases and J 7 bases, leaving 19 bases between the germline ends. The CDR3 extends over 16 amino acids. Germline V gene lookup returns CDR1 SGHRS and CDR2 YFSETQ. Sequencing used immunoSEQ multiplex PCR; TCRdb keeps in-frame clones, though not all of them. The profile shows tens of thousands of clones, roughly 92% of them singletons. This sequence originates from a human donor in good health. Some clones in this sample may be carry-over from other donors' samples. The chain has TRBV5-1 and TRBJ1-2; TRBD1 might be the D (5 bases). The sequenced sample consisted of PBMCs. The CDR3 loop reads CASSLGVGGNRRGYTF. The CDR3 DNA reads as TGCGCCAGCAGCTTGGGGGTGGGGGGAAATCGGCGTGGCTACACCTTC.